Each of the 26 T cell receptor beta chains below was sequenced from the same sample in a study of T cells in Graves' hyperthyroidism and ophthalmopathy. The CDR3 regions of TCR beta were amplified from RNA transcripts. The TCR CDR3 was amplified in a first-round RT-PCR using the HTBI primer set. TCRdb processed the multiplex PCR reads anew with MiXCR; each CDR3 protein has one entry. The data show hundreds of thousands of distinct CDR3 sequences, approximately 14% seen once. The specimen was blood. The origin of the receptors is a woman younger than 30 with Graves' hyperthyroidism.

This chain uses TRBV6-1 with TRBJ1-3; 7 positions agree with TRBD1. CDR1 MNHNS and CDR2 SASEGT come from the germline V gene. V shed 8 bases, J shed 2 bases, and the junction held 12 bases outside the gene matches. The CDR3 spans 16 residues. The CDR3 is CASAKTGTAPGNTIYF. CDR3 DNA sequence: TGTGCCAGCGCGAAAACTGGGACAGCGCCTGGAAACACCATATATTTT.

The chain employs TRBV10-3 and TRBJ2-1, with 9 bases aligning to TRBD1. The CDR3 length is 16 residues. Germline CDR1 reads ENHRY; CDR2 reads SYGVKD. The junction had 7 bases not matched to a gene; V was cut back by 6 bases and J by 1 base. The CDR3, as DNA: TGTGCCATCAGCTCCGGGACAGGGAGTTCCTACAATGAGCAGTTCTTC. Encoded protein: CAISSGTGSSYNEQFF.

The sample holds many counts of this clonotype. The chain has TRBV27 and TRBJ2-7; no firm D call. Germline CDR1 and CDR2: MNHEY and SMNVEV (reference sequence). Trimming pared 3 bases from V and 1 base from J, leaving 10 bases between. CDR3 length: 14 residues. The CDR3 is CASSFRAESYEQYF. CDR3 nucleotides: TGTGCCAGCAGTTTTAGGGCGGAGTCCTACGAGCAGTACTTC.

Turning to this clonotype: A read error is possible here, since a much larger clone lies one base away. The J gene is TRBJ1-2, the V gene TRBV2; maybe TRBD1 (5 bases). There are 17 residues in the CDR3. CDR1 and CDR2 from the germline V gene are SNHLY and FYNNEI. V lost 5 bases and J lost 5, with 24 bases in between. Here the CDR3 DNA reads TGTGCCAGCAGTCATCAATCTCGGGGCAGACCACGGTATGGCTACACCTTC. Translation: CASSHQSRGRPRYGYTF.

This clonotype was detected ten times or more. The J gene is TRBJ2-5, the V gene TRBV9; perhaps D is TRBD1 or TRBD2 (6 bases each). Germline V CDR1 and CDR2: SGDLS, YYNGEE. Trimming shortened V by 4 bases and J by 4 bases, and 17 bases separated the two germline ends. This CDR3 is built from 15 residues. The CDR3 DNA is TGTGCCAGCAGCCCAAGAGGGGGGAATAGAGAGACCCAGTACTTC. Translated: CASSPRGGNRETQYF.

This chain connects TRBV4-1 to TRBJ1-4; D not certain. The germline CDR1 and CDR2 sequences are MGHRA and YSYEKL. This CDR3 has 16 amino acids. Between the trimmed V and J ends, which lost 0 bases and 5 bases, there was a span of 13 bases. The CDR3 nucleotides are TGCGCCAGCAGCCAAGAGCGGGGAGTGGGCAATGAAAAACTGTTTTTT. Its translation is CASSQERGVGNEKLFF.

This clonotype was counted between two and nine times. This rearrangement joins TRBV24-1 to TRBJ2-3, with 9 nucleotides matching TRBD2. Trimming at V came to 5 bases and at J to 2 bases, leaving 7 bases not matched to a gene. CDR3 length: 16 residues. Germline CDR1 and CDR2: KGHDR and SFDVKD. CDR3 DNA: TGTGCCACCAGTGGGTCTAGCGGGACCCCCACAGATACGCAGTATTTT. Its protein product is CATSGSSGTPTDTQYF.

This clonotype has at least ten counts. The V call is TRBV6-1, the J call TRBJ1-5; D gene uncertain. The CDR3 is 13 amino acids. Germline V gene lookup returns CDR1 MNHNS and CDR2 SASEGT. The germline V and J ends were trimmed by 1 base and 7 bases, with 8 bases remaining between them. The CDR3 loop reads CASSEGPWQPQHF. The CDR3 region has the DNA TGTGCCAGCAGTGAAGGGCCGTGGCAGCCCCAGCATTTT.

The chain is built from TRBV4-1 and TRBJ1-2; D ambiguous. There are 15 residues in the CDR3. Per the germline V gene, CDR1 is MGHRA and CDR2 is YSYEKL. V shed 0 bases and J shed 4 bases, with 12 bases lying between them. CDR3: CASSQDISGIYGYTF. The DNA for the CDR3 is TGCGCCAGCAGCCAAGATATTTCAGGCATCTATGGCTACACCTTC.

The chain recombines TRBV7-9 with TRBJ2-7; tentative D call: TRBD1 (5 bases). With 4 bases removed from V and 1 base from J, the gap between germline ends came to 8 bases. The germline CDR1 and CDR2 sequences are SEHNR and FQNEAQ (reference sequence). CDR3 length equals 13 residues. The chain's CDR3 is CASSSDTSYEQYF. The CDR3 DNA is TGTGCCAGCAGCTCGGACACGTCCTACGAGCAGTACTTC.

This clonotype appeared many times. This chain uses TRBV18 with TRBJ1-5, with TRBD1 matching over 8 bases. The CDR3 runs 18 residues. CDR1 is KGHSH and CDR2 is LQKENI in the germline V gene. Trimming cost V 6 bases and J 6 bases; bases outside gene matches: 19. CDR3 sequence: CASSPTSSTGDRGQPQHF. In DNA form, the CDR3 reads TGTGCCAGCTCCCCTACCTCTTCGACAGGGGACCGAGGTCAGCCCCAGCATTTT.

This clonotype was counted ten times or more. The chain joins TRBV30 to TRBJ2-7; D is tentatively TRBD1 or TRBD2 (5 bases each). Trimming shortened V by 2 bases and J by 4 bases, and 9 bases separated the two germline ends. CDR1 and CDR2 from the germline V gene are GTSNPN and SVGIG (reference sequence). The CDR3 covers 12 residues. The CDR3 protein is CAWSRDGYEQYF. The CDR3 nucleotides are TGTGCCTGGAGTCGGGACGGATACGAGCAGTACTTC.

This clonotype was detected only once. This may come from a read error, since a much larger clone is one base off. This chain connects TRBV5-5 to TRBJ2-3, with 9 bases that match TRBD1. CDR3 size: 15 residues. CDR1 SGHKS and CDR2 YYEKEE come from the germline V gene (reference sequence). V lost 4 bases and J lost 1; bases outside the gene matches: 4. CDR3 DNA sequence: TGTGCCAGCAGCCACCGGACAGGGGGCACAGATACGCAGTATTTT. Translation: CASSHRTGGTDTQYF.

This clonotype was recorded many times. The CDR3 nucleotides read TGTGCCAGCAGCACCCGGGCTAGCGGGTTTTCCTATGAGCAGTTCTTC. Amino acid sequence: CASSTRASGFSYEQFF. V usage is TRBV3-1 and J usage is TRBJ2-1; 8 bases are a match to TRBD2. Germline loops: CDR1 LGHDT, CDR2 YNNKEL (reference sequence). CDR3 length: 16 amino acids. Trimming took 5 bases from V and 8 from J; bases not matched to a gene: 14.

V and J are TRBV11-2 and TRBJ2-4, with 9 bases fitting TRBD1. V shed 5 bases and J 3 bases; nucleotides not matched to a gene: 11. Germline V gene data show CDR1 as SGHAT and CDR2 as FQNNGV. The CDR3 is 17 amino acids. Written as DNA, the CDR3 is TGTGCCAGCAGCACTTCGGGTTGGACAGGGGTCAAAAACATTCAGTACTTC. Translating it yields CASSTSGWTGVKNIQYF.

In its sample, this clonotype was seen many times. The V gene is TRBV5-1, the J gene TRBJ2-3; 9 nucleotides agree with TRBD2. The CDR3 is 15 residues long. Trimming at V came to 0 bases and at J to 1 base, leaving 0 bases not matched to a gene. Germline-derived CDR1 and CDR2 are SGHRS and YFSETQ. The CDR3 nucleotides read TGCGCCAGCAGCTTGGCTAGCGGGGGCACAGATACGCAGTATTTT. Translated, it gives CASSLASGGTDTQYF.

This clonotype was counted a few times. This chain links TRBV11-3 with TRBJ2-1; D is unclear. V was cut by 5 bases and J by 1 base, with 12 bases left in between. Germline V gene sequence: CDR1 SGHNT, CDR2 YENEEA. The CDR3 runs 15 residues. The CDR3 protein is CASSPRLGSYNEQFF. CDR3 coding DNA: TGTGCCAGCAGCCCCCGACTGGGTTCCTACAATGAGCAGTTCTTC.

This clonotype was seen repeatedly, ten times or more. V gene TRBV11-2 combines with J gene TRBJ2-5; perhaps TRBD1 as D (5 bases). This CDR3 contains 14 residues. From germline, CDR1 is SGHAT and CDR2 FQNNGV. V was pared by 3 bases and J by 1 base, with 9 bases between. The CDR3 here is CASSLQGPQETQYF. As DNA, the CDR3 is TGTGCCAGCAGCTTGCAGGGCCCCCAAGAGACCCAGTACTTC.

Ten or more counts support this clonotype. The rearrangement uses TRBV16 and TRBJ1-5; no clear D. The CDR3 runs to 13 residues. Germline V gene data show CDR1 as KGHSY and CDR2 as FQNENV. Trimming removed 4 bases at V and 5 bases at J, with 9 bases between. The CDR3 protein is CASSLTSHQPQHF. CDR3 in DNA: TGTGCCAGCAGCCTTACCTCGCATCAGCCCCAGCATTTT.

This chain links TRBV7-9 with TRBJ2-3, with TRBD1 matching 9 bases. Germline loops: CDR1 SEHNR, CDR2 FQNEAQ (reference sequence). CDR3 length: 17 residues. J was trimmed by 2 bases and V by 1 base; bases with no gene match: 7. CDR3 amino acids: CASSLVRTGAFTDTQYF. DNA for the CDR3: TGTGCCAGCAGCTTAGTCCGGACAGGGGCTTTCACAGATACGCAGTATTTT.

At least ten counts were recorded for this clonotype. The chain uses TRBV20-1 and TRBJ1-5, with D perhaps TRBD1 (5 bases). The CDR3 runs 14 residues. V lost 2 bases to trimming and J lost 1 base, with 9 bases between them. Per the germline V gene, CDR1 is DFQATT and CDR2 is SNEGSKA (reference sequence). This CDR3 is CSARPGHSNQPQHF. For the CDR3, the DNA is TGCAGTGCTAGACCCGGACACAGCAATCAGCCCCAGCATTTT.

This clonotype appeared many times. The J gene is TRBJ1-5, the V gene TRBV15; D unclear. Germline CDR1 reads LNHNV; CDR2 reads YYDKDF (reference sequence). The V end lost 0 bases, the J end lost 1 base, and 10 bases lay between the germline ends. This CDR3 has 16 residues. In nucleotides, the CDR3 is TGTGCCACCAGCAGAGAAACCGGGCAGAGCAATCAGCCCCAGCATTTT. This gives the protein CATSRETGQSNQPQHF.

The chain joins TRBV10-3 to TRBJ1-6, with D maybe TRBD1 (6 bases). Germline values: CDR1 ENHRY, CDR2 SYGVKD. Deletions cut 9 bases from V and 8 bases from J, with 17 bases between. The CDR3 contains 14 residues. The CDR3 nucleotides read TGTGCCATTACGGACAGAGGGTTGGATTCACCCCTCCACTTT. Its protein is CAITDRGLDSPLHF.

This clonotype was seen many times. The CDR3 reads CASSFRGVTEAFF. The CDR3, as DNA: TGCGCCAGCAGCTTCAGGGGCGTTACTGAAGCTTTCTTT. The chain recombines TRBV5-1 with TRBJ1-1; D is possibly TRBD1 (6 bases). Per the germline V gene, CDR1 is SGHRS and CDR2 is YFSETQ. The CDR3 is made up of 13 amino acids. With 2 bases removed from V and 5 bases from J, the gap between germline ends came to 10 bases. Full variable domain (rest looked up from reference TRBV5-1 and TRBJ1-1): KAGVTQTPRYLIKTRGQQVTLSCSPISGHRSVSWYQQTPGQGLQFLFEYFSETQRNKGNFPGRFSGRQFSNSRSEMNVSTLELGDSALYLCASSFRGVTEAFFGQGTRLTVV.

This clonotype appeared many times. This chain uses TRBV6-2 or TRBV6-3 with TRBJ2-5, with D maybe TRBD2 (5 bases). Germline CDR1 MNHEY, CDR2 SVGEGT. V was clipped by 7 bases and J by 0 bases, with 12 bases between them. This CDR3 spans 14 amino acids. CDR3 coding DNA: TGTGCCAGCACCCACGTGGACTACCAAGAGACCCAGTACTTC. Residues: CASTHVDYQETQYF.

This clonotype came up many times. The CDR3 sequence: CASSYSGISGNTIYF. The CDR3 region has the DNA TGTGCCAGCAGTTACTCGGGGATCTCTGGAAACACCATATATTTT. The rearrangement links TRBV6-5 to TRBJ1-3, with D uncertain. Germline lookup yields CDR1 MNHEY and CDR2 SVGAGI. The germline V and J ends were trimmed by 0 bases and 0 bases, with 6 bases remaining between them. This CDR3 has 15 amino acids.